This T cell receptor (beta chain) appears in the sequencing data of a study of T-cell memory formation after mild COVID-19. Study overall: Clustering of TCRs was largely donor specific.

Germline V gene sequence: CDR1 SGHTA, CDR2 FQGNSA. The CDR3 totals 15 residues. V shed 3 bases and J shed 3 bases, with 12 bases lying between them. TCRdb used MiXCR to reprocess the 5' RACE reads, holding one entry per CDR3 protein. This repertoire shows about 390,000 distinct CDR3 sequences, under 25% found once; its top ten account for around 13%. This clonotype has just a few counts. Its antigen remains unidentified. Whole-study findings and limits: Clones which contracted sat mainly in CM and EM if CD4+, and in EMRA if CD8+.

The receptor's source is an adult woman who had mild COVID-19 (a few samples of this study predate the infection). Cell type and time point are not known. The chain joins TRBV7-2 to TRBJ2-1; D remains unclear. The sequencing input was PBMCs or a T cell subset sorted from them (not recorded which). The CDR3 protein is CASSLAPGNYNEQFF. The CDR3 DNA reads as TGTGCCAGCAGCTTGGCGCCAGGAAACTACAATGAGCAGTTCTTC.